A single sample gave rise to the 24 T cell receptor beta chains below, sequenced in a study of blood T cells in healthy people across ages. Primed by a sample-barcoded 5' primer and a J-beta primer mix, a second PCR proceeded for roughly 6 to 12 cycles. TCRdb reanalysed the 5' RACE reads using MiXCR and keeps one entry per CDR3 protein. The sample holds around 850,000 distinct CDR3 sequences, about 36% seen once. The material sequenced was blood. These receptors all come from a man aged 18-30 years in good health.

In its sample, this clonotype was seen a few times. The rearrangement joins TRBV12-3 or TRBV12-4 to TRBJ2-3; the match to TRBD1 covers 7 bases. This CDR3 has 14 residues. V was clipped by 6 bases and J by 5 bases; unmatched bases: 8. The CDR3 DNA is TGTGCCAGCAGCTCCAGGGGGTTTGGAGATACGCAGTATTTT. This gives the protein CASSSRGFGDTQYF.

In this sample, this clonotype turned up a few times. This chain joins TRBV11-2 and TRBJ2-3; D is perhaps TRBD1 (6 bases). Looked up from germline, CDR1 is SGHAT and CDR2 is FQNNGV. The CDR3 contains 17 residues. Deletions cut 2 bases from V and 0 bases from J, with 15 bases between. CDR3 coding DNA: TGTGCCAGCAGCTTATTGACAGGTCGTACTAGCACAGATACGCAGTATTTT. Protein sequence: CASSLLTGRTSTDTQYF.

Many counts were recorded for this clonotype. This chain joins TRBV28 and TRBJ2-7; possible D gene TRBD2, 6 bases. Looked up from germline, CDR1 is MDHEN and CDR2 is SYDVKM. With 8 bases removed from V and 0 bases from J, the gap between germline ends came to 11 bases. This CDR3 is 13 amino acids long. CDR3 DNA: TGTGCCAGCGGAGGGGTTGTCTCCTACGAGCAGTACTTC. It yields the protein CASGGVVSYEQYF.

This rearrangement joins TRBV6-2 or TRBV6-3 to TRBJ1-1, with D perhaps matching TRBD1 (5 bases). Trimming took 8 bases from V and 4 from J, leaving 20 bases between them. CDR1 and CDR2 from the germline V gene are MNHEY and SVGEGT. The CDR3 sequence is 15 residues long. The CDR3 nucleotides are TGTGCCAGCTTGGGACCCGGGACTTCGGGCACTGAAGCTTTCTTT. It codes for CASLGPGTSGTEAFF.

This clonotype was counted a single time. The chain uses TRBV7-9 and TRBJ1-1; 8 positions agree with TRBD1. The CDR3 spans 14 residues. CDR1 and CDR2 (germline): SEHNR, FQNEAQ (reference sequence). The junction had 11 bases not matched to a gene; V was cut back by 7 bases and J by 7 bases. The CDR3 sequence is CASTVNQGAVEAFF. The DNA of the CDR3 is TGTGCCAGCACCGTGAACCAGGGGGCGGTTGAAGCTTTCTTT.

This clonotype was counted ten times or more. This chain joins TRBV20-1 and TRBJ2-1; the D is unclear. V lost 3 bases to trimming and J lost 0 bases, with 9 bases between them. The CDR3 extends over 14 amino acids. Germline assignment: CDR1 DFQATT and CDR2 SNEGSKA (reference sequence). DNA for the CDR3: TGCAGTGCTAGTAAGGGTAACTCCTACAATGAGCAGTTCTTC. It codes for CSASKGNSYNEQFF.

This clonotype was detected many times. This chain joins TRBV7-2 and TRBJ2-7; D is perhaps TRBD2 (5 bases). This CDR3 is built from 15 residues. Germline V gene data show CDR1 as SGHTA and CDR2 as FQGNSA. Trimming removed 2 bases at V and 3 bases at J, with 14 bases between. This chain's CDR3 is CASSLSSQSSYEQYF. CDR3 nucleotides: TGTGCCAGCAGCTTATCTAGCCAGAGCAGCTACGAGCAGTACTTC.

The CDR3 nucleotides read TGCGCCAGCAGCTTGTGGACTAGCGGGGGGGCCGTACAGACCCAGTACTTC. It encodes CASSLWTSGGAVQTQYF. The chain recombines TRBV5-1 with TRBJ2-5; 15 bases match TRBD2. Germline assignment: CDR1 SGHRS and CDR2 YFSETQ. Unmatched junction bases numbered 7, after V lost 1 base and J lost 6 bases. This CDR3 has 17 residues.

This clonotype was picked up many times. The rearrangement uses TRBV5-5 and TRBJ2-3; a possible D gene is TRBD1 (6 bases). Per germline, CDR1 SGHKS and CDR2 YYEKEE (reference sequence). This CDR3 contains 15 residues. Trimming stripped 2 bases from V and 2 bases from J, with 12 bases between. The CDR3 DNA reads TGTGCCAGCAGCTTTTTGGACAGCGCCACAGATACGCAGTATTTT. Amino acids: CASSFLDSATDTQYF. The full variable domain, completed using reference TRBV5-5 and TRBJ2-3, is DAGVTQSPTHLIKTRGQQVTLRCSPISGHKSVSWYQQVLGQGPQFIFQYYEKEERGRGNFPDRFSARQFPNYSSELNVNALLLGDSALYLCASSFLDSATDTQYFGPGTRLTVL.

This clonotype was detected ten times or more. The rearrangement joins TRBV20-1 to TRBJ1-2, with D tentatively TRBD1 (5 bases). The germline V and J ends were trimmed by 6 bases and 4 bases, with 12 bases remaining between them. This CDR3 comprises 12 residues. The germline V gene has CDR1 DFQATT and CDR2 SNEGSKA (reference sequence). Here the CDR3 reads CSAREPSYGYTF. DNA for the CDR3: TGCAGTGCCAGGGAACCGAGCTATGGCTACACCTTC.

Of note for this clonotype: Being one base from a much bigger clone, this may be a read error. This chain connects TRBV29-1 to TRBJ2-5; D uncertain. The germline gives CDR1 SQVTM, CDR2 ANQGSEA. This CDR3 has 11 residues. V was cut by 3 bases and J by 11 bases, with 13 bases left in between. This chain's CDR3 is CSVDSYNEQYF. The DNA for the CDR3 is TGCAGCGTTGATTCCTACAATGAGCAGTACTTC.

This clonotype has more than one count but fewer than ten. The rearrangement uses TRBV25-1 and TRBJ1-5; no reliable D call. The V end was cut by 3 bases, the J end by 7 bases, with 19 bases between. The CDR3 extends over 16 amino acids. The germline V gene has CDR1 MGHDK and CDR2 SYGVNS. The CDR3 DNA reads TGTGCCAGCAGTGATCTCGAGGACGGAAGCCTCCAGCCCCAGCATTTT. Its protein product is CASSDLEDGSLQPQHF. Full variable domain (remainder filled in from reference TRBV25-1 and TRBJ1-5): EADIYQTPRYLVIGTGKKITLECSQTMGHDKMYWYQQDPGMELHLIHYSYGVNSTEKGDLSSESTVSRIRTEHFPLTLESARPSHTSQYLCASSDLEDGSLQPQHFGDGTRLSIL.

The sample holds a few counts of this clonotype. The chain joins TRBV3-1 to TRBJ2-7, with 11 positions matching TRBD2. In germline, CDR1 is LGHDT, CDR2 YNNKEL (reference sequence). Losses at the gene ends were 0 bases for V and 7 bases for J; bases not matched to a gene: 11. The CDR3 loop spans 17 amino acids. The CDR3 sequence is CASSQDFLAGGYNEQYF. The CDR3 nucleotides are TGTGCCAGCAGCCAAGATTTCCTAGCGGGGGGCTACAATGAGCAGTACTTC.

The CDR3 region has the DNA TGTGCCAGCAGCCCCTCGACTAGCGGGGGGTTCGACCCTAGCACAGATACGCAGTATTTT. Protein: CASSPSTSGGFDPSTDTQYF. The chain combines TRBV7-2 with TRBJ2-3; TRBD2 aligns across 13 bases. Germline loops: CDR1 SGHTA, CDR2 FQGNSA. J was trimmed by 0 bases and V by 5 bases; bases with no gene match: 14. This CDR3 has 20 residues.

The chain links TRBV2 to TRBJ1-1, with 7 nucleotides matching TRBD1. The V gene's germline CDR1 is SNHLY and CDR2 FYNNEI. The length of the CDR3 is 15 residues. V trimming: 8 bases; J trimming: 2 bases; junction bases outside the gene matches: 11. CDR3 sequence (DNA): TGTGCCAGCTGGACAGGATCTTGGCCCAACACTGAAGCTTTCTTT. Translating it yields CASWTGSWPNTEAFF. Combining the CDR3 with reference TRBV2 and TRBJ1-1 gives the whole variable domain EPEVTQTPSHQVTQMGQEVILRCVPISNHLYFYWYRQILGQKVEFLVSFYNNEISEKSEIFDDQFSVERPDGSNFTLKIRSTKLEDSAMYFCASWTGSWPNTEAFFGQGTRLTVV.

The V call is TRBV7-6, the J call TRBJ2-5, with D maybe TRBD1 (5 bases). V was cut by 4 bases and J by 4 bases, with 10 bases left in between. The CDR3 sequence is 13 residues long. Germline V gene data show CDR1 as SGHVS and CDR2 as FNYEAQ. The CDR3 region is CASSSRVVETQYF. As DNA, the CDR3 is TGTGCCAGCAGCTCCAGGGTGGTAGAGACCCAGTACTTC.

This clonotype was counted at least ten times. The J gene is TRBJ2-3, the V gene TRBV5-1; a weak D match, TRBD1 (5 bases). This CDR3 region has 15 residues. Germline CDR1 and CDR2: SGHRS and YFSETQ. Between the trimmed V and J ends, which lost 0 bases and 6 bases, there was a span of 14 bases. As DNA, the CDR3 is TGCGCCAGCAGCTTGGGGCAGGTCAGGGCGGATACGCAGTATTTT. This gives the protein CASSLGQVRADTQYF.

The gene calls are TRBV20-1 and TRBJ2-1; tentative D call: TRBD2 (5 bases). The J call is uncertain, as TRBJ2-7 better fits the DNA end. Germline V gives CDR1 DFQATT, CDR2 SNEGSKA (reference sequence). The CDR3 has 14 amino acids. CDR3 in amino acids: CSAGKTTFVYEQYF. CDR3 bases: TGCAGTGCTGGAAAGACTACCTTTGTGTATGAGCAGTACTTC.

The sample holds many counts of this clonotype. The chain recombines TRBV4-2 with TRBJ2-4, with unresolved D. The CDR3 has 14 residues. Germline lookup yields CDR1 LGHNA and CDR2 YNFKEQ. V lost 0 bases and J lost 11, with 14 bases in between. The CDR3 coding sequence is TGTGCCAGCAGCCAAGATAGAGCGAGTGAACTTCAGTACTTC. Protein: CASSQDRASELQYF.

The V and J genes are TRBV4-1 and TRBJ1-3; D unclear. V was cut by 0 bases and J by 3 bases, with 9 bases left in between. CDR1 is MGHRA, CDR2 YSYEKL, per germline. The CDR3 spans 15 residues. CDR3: CASSQDISVGNTIYF. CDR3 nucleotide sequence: TGCGCCAGCAGCCAAGATATCAGCGTTGGAAACACCATATATTTT.

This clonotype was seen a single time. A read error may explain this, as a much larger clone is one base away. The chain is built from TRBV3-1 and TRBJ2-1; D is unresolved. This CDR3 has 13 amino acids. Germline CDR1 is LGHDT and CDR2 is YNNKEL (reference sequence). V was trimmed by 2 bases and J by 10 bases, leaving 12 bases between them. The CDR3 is CASSQLLFYEQFF. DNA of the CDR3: TGTGCCAGCAGCCAACTACTCTTTTACGAGCAGTTCTTC.

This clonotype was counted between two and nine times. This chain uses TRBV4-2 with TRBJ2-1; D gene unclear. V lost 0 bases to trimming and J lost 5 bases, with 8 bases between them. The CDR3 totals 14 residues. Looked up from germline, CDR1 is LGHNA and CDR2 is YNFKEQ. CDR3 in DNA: TGTGCCAGCAGCCAAGATGGGCCCCACAATGAGCAGTTCTTC. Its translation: CASSQDGPHNEQFF.

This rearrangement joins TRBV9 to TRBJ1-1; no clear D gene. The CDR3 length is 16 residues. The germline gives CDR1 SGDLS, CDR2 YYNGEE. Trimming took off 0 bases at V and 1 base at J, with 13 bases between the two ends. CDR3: CASSVGADTRNTEAFF. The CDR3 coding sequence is TGTGCCAGCAGCGTAGGGGCCGACACGAGGAACACTGAAGCTTTCTTT. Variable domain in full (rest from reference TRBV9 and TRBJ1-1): DSGVTQTPKHLITATGQRVTLRCSPRSGDLSVYWYQQSLDQGLQFLIQYYNGEERAKGNILERFSAQQFPDLHSELNLSSLELGDSALYFCASSVGADTRNTEAFFGQGTRLTVV.

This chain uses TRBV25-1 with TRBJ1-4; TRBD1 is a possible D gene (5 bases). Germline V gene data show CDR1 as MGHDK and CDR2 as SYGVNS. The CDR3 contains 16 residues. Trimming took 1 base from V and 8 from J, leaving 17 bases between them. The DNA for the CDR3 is TGTGCCAGCAGTGAATTCAGGGCAACCGGAAGGGAAAAACTGTTTTTT. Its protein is CASSEFRATGREKLFF.